These 20 T cell receptor beta chains originate from one sample sequenced in a study of shared clonotypes between healthy human individuals. Only in-frame clones appear in the TCRdb table, and some are missing; sequencing was by immunoSEQ multiplex PCR. The sample includes 760,000 or so clones, 95% to 97% of them seen just once. Naive CD8 cells were CD45RO-negative, positively selected for CCR7, excluding terminally differentiated effector memory CD45RA+ cells. The sample consisted of naive CD8+ T cells sorted from blood. These receptors all come from a man aged 25-45 years in good health.

The rearrangement links TRBV29-1 to TRBJ2-5, with unresolved D. This CDR3 is 12 amino acids long. In germline, CDR1 is SQVTM, CDR2 ANQGSEA. Trimming shortened V by 1 base and J by 4 bases, and 7 bases separated the two germline ends. CDR3 bases: TGCAGCGTTGAAGTGGGCGGAGAGACCCAGTACTTC. Protein sequence: CSVEVGGETQYF.

This sequence joins TRBV28 and TRBJ2-7; 7 bases map to TRBD1. V was pared by 5 bases and J by 3 bases, with 16 bases of the junction left unmatched. Germline V gives CDR1 MDHEN, CDR2 SYDVKM. The CDR3 contains 17 residues. The CDR3 sequence is CASSRDPLTGLNYEQYF. The CDR3 DNA reads TGTGCCAGCAGTAGAGACCCATTGACAGGGCTAAACTACGAGCAGTACTTC. The whole variable domain, filled in from reference TRBV28 and TRBJ2-7, reads DVKVTQSSRYLVKRTGEKVFLECVQDMDHENMFWYRQDPGLGLRLIYFSYDVKMKEKGDIPEGYSVSREKKERFSLILESASTNQTSMYLCASSRDPLTGLNYEQYFGPGTRLTVT.

This chain connects TRBV11-3 to TRBJ2-3; D gene unclear. In germline, CDR1 is SGHNT, CDR2 YENEEA. With 5 bases removed from V and 0 bases from J, the gap between germline ends came to 9 bases. There are 14 residues in the CDR3. The CDR3 DNA sequence: TGTGCCAGCAGCCCCCGAACTAGCACAGATACGCAGTATTTT. It specifies CASSPRTSTDTQYF.

The chain is built from TRBV7-9 and TRBJ2-2; D may match TRBD1 or TRBD2 (6 bases each). CDR1 is SEHNR and CDR2 is FQNEAQ in the germline V gene (reference sequence). The CDR3 has 15 residues. V gave up 7 bases and J gave up 1 base, with 13 bases separating them. The CDR3 here is CASTIAGQNTGELFF. CDR3 in DNA: TGTGCCAGCACCATCGCGGGACAGAACACCGGGGAGCTGTTTTTT.

About this clone: Other DNA sequences within the sample encode an identical CDR3. The V call is TRBV11-2, the J call TRBJ2-3; D is undetermined. Germline V gives CDR1 SGHAT, CDR2 FQNNGV. With 0 bases removed from V and 4 bases from J, the gap between germline ends came to 5 bases. This CDR3 comprises 13 residues. Written as DNA, the CDR3 is TGTGCCAGCAGCTTAGATCTCCCAGATACGCAGTATTTT. Protein product: CASSLDLPDTQYF.

This sequence joins TRBV4-3 and TRBJ1-1, with D unclear. With 0 bases removed from V and 2 bases from J, the gap between germline ends came to 13 bases. This CDR3 is built from 16 residues. Looked up from germline, CDR1 is LGHNA and CDR2 is YSLEER. The CDR3, as DNA: TGCGCCAGCAGCCAAGATATGAGGCCGTTTAACACTGAAGCTTTCTTT. Its translation: CASSQDMRPFNTEAFF.

The rearrangement links TRBV10-2 to TRBJ2-3; D unclear. This CDR3 spans 11 amino acids. With 2 bases removed from V and 9 bases from J, the gap between germline ends came to 6 bases. Germline CDR1 is WSHSY and CDR2 is SAAADI. The CDR3 bases are TGCGCCAGCAGTGAGCCGCCAACGCAGTATTTT. Translated, it gives CASSEPPTQYF.

The chain links TRBV15 to TRBJ2-3; 7 bases map to TRBD1. There are 15 residues in the CDR3. Germline CDR1 and CDR2: LNHNV and YYDKDF (reference sequence). The ends lost 1 base at V and 2 bases at J; junction bases unmatched: 3. The CDR3 region has the DNA TGTGCCACCAGCAGAGCAGGACAGGCCACAGATACGCAGTATTTT. Amino acid sequence: CATSRAGQATDTQYF.

The chain combines TRBV7-6 with TRBJ2-1, with 7 bases fitting TRBD1. Germline V gene lookup returns CDR1 SGHVS and CDR2 FNYEAQ. V lost 1 base to trimming and J lost 6 bases; unmatched junction nucleotides: 6. This CDR3 contains 15 residues. CDR3 region: CASSLGQGPFNEQFF. The CDR3 DNA is TGTGCCAGCAGCTTAGGACAGGGCCCCTTCAATGAGCAGTTCTTC. Based on the CDR3 plus reference TRBV7-6 and TRBJ2-1, the full variable domain is GAGVSQSPRYKVTKRGQDVALRCDPISGHVSLYWYRQALGQGPEFLTYFNYEAQQDKSGLPNDRFSAERPEGSISTLTIQRTEQRDSAMYRCASSLGQGPFNEQFFGPGTRLTVL.

This chain uses TRBV5-1 with TRBJ2-3, with a possible D match to TRBD2 (5 bases). The CDR3 loop spans 17 amino acids. With 4 bases removed from V and 2 bases from J, the gap between germline ends came to 20 bases. The germline V gene has CDR1 SGHRS and CDR2 YFSETQ. The CDR3 DNA follows: TGCGCCAGCAGCCCGGACTTAGAAGGTCCATTCACAGATACGCAGTATTTT. Its protein product is CASSPDLEGPFTDTQYF.

This clone was detected once. The chain recombines TRBV9 with TRBJ2-7, with D possibly matching TRBD1 (6 bases). The CDR3 contains 14 residues. Trimming pared 4 bases from V and 3 bases from J, leaving 14 bases between. From germline, CDR1 is SGDLS and CDR2 YYNGEE. The CDR3: CASSPADRYYEQYF. The CDR3 coding sequence is TGTGCCAGCAGCCCCGCGGACAGATACTACGAGCAGTACTTC.

The CDR3 DNA reads as TGTGCCAGCAGCTCCAGGGGTAGCCACGAGCAGTACTTC. Its translation is CASSSRGSHEQYF. The V gene is TRBV11-3, the J gene TRBJ2-7; TRBD1 might be the D (6 bases). The germline CDR1 and CDR2 sequences are SGHNT and YENEEA. V dropped 4 bases and J dropped 5 bases, with 12 bases sitting between them. This CDR3 spans 13 amino acids.

This chain joins TRBV5-1 and TRBJ2-7; 9 positions agree with TRBD1. The length of the CDR3 is 14 residues. The germline CDR1 and CDR2 sequences are SGHRS and YFSETQ. Germline trimming cut 2 bases from V and 2 bases from J; bases unmatched to any gene: 2. In DNA form, the CDR3 reads TGCGCCAGCAGCTTTGGGACAGGGACCTACGAGCAGTACTTC. It is translated as CASSFGTGTYEQYF.

The chain has TRBV29-1 and TRBJ2-1; 10 positions match TRBD2. The CDR3 sequence is 15 residues long. Germline V gives CDR1 SQVTM, CDR2 ANQGSEA. With V trimmed by 2 bases and J by 9 bases, 10 bases remained unmatched. The CDR3 loop reads CSVELGLAGVFEQFF. The CDR3 DNA is TGCAGCGTTGAACTGGGTCTAGCGGGAGTTTTTGAGCAGTTCTTC.

The chain has TRBV19 and TRBJ2-7, with a possible D match to TRBD1 (6 bases). Deletions cut 9 bases from V and 0 bases from J, with 6 bases between. The CDR3 loop spans 11 amino acids. CDR1 is LNHDA, CDR2 SQIVND, per germline (reference sequence). DNA of the CDR3: TGTGCCAGACAGGGCTCCTACGAGCAGTACTTC. It encodes CARQGSYEQYF.

V and J are TRBV11-2 and TRBJ2-3; 11 bases line up with TRBD2. The V and J ends lost 8 bases and 5 bases, in that order; junction bases with no gene match: 9. CDR3 length equals 15 residues. Germline V lookup: CDR1 SGHAT, CDR2 FQNNGV. In DNA, the CDR3 is TGTGCCAGCGAAAAAACTAGCGGGAGATTAGATACGCAGTATTTT. Encoded protein: CASEKTSGRLDTQYF. The full variable domain, its missing parts supplied by reference TRBV11-2 and TRBJ2-3, is EAGVAQSPRYKIIEKRQSVAFWCNPISGHATLYWYQQILGQGPKLLIQFQNNGVVDDSQLPKDRFSAERLKGVDSTLKIQPAKLEDSAVYLCASEKTSGRLDTQYFGPGTRLTVL.

The CDR3, as DNA: TGTGCCAGTAGTATCGCGGGGGGTGACAATGAGCAGTTCTTC. Translated, it gives CASSIAGGDNEQFF. The chain is built from TRBV19 and TRBJ2-1, with 8 bases lining up with TRBD2. This CDR3 comprises 14 residues. The J segment lost 5 bases and the V segment lost 3 bases, leaving 3 bases of the junction unmatched. Germline V gene lookup returns CDR1 LNHDA and CDR2 SQIVND (reference sequence).

The chain uses TRBV29-1 and TRBJ2-7; 10 positions agree with TRBD1. J was trimmed by 2 bases and V by 2 bases; bases with no gene match: 3. Germline CDR1 and CDR2: SQVTM and ANQGSEA. The CDR3 sequence is 14 residues long. The CDR3, as DNA: TGCAGCGTTGAAATGGACAGGGGGACCTACGAGCAGTACTTC. As protein: CSVEMDRGTYEQYF.

V gene TRBV11-2 combines with J gene TRBJ2-7; TRBD1 might be the D (6 bases). The CDR3 is 15 residues long. Germline V gene sequence: CDR1 SGHAT, CDR2 FQNNGV. V gave up 4 bases and J gave up 3 bases, with 16 bases separating them. In DNA form, the CDR3 reads TGTGCCAGCAGCTCCTTAGGGGGAAAAGACTACGAGCAGTACTTC. Encoded protein: CASSSLGGKDYEQYF.

V is TRBV29-1 and J is TRBJ2-1; 11 bases are a match to TRBD2. After removal of 8 bases from V and 0 bases from J, the junction contained 9 bases not matched to a gene. This CDR3 contains 16 residues. The V gene's germline CDR1 is SQVTM and CDR2 ANQGSEA. This CDR3 is CSYGTSGSSSYNEQFF. DNA of the CDR3: TGCAGCTATGGGACTAGCGGTAGTAGCTCCTACAATGAGCAGTTCTTC.